The entry that follows covers one T cell receptor (beta chain) sequence. Its target antigen remains unknown. The input lacks base qualities; no much larger clone sits a single base away. The data were obtained in a study of blood T cells in healthy people across ages (dated by TCRdb to between 2015 and 2017). A note on the overall study: In model experiments, template switching captured about one uniquely barcoded TCR beta cDNA molecule for every two T cells. Age-related changes in TCR beta repertoire diversity were measured in the study by deep sequencing normalized with unique cDNA molecular identifiers. The donors were divided into four age groups: young (average around 16 years), middle-aged (approximately 42), aged (roughly 60) and long-lived (more than 75). To avoid experimental bias, donors of different ages were spread randomly across the sequencing lanes. For two donors (one aged 18 to 29 and one aged 80 or older), the study analyzed two additional independent replicas of 1 million unique cDNA reads from the same blood draw.

The paper's findings and limits, for the study overall: Bulk unsorted PBMC profiling prevented conclusive comparison of naive and antigen-experienced compartments. Estimates of total diversity based on one million sequenced T cells were considered lower bounds and underestimates. Observed TCR beta diversity per million T cells fell roughly linearly with age, and a significant reduction was already apparent by age about 36. The long-lived group showed more naive CD4+ T cells, fewer expanded clones and increased TCR diversity than the aged group, suggesting age selection. The percentage of naive T cells measured by flow cytometry correlated strongly with observed TCR beta diversity. Donor CMV infection status was unknown, potentially confounding age-related changes in expanded clonotypes.

Systemically healthy Caucasian individuals from Russia, some 36 in total and aged roughly 6 to 95 years, were included as donors. Roughly 10 milliliters of peripheral blood were collected from each donor into EDTA-treated Vacutainer tubes. PBMCs were isolated by Ficoll-Paque density-gradient centrifugation, with at least 7 million obtained per sample. Trizol reagent was used to extract total RNA from the PBMCs, yielding at least 6 micrograms per sample. For every donor, an aliquot of PBMCs went through flow cytometry to measure the percentages of naive CD45RAhigh/CD27high T cells. To prepare the library, 5' RACE was applied. Sequencing used an Illumina HiSeq 2500. A second about 6 to 11 cycle PCR used a sample-barcoded 5' primer and a J-beta primer mix. A template-switch 5' adaptor carrying 12 random nucleotides introduced a unique molecular identifier onto each TCR beta cDNA molecule. Each sample yielded at least 2.5 million CDR3-containing paired-end reads. All of the RNA was converted into first-strand cDNA using the Mint cDNA synthesis kit, with a TRBC-specific oligonucleotide serving as the primer. After uracil-DNA glycosylase treatment, a first 18-cycle PCR used universal primers M1SS and BC2_uni_R on all cDNA. The authors' analysis ran thus. For normalization, 1 million high-quality reads were randomly selected from each sample, with every read carrying a distinct molecular identifier. Reads sharing molecular identifiers were discarded rather than binned into consensus sequences. MiTCR, set to a Q25 quality threshold and the strictest error-elimination algorithm, was used for CDR3 identification, clonotype clustering and error correction. A nonparametric unseen species model using Euler transformation provided a lower-bound estimate of total TCR beta diversity. TCRdb reran the public reads through fastp at Q25 and MiXCR, keeping productive beta chains. Rows with a matching CDR3 protein are joined into one entry that keeps the most common DNA and genes. TCRdb, not the original authors, processed these V and J calls. Here the sample has 650,000 to 950,000 distinct CDR3 sequences; 40% to 50% occur a single time. Of the sample, around 21% is held by the ten largest clones.

This receptor was identified in a man between 60 and 70 years old in good health. The sequenced sample was blood.

The DNA reads TGTGCCAGCAGCTTCCTCAGTCCAAAGGGGGATGAGCAGTTCTTC. It is translated as CASSFLSPKGDEQFF. The chain is assembled from TRBV7-8 and TRBJ2-1; the D gene is perhaps TRBD1, from 6 matching bases. CDR1 and CDR2 are drawn from the germline V gene: SGHVS, FQNEAQ. Trimming removed 3 bases from V and 8 bases from J, leaving 17 bases between the germline ends. Including the terminal cysteine and phenylalanine, the CDR3 comprises 15 residues. This entry keeps only the CDR3 DNA: 45 bases, framed from base 1. Supplemented by the reference TRBV7-8 and TRBJ2-1 proteins around the CDR3, the complete variable domain is GAGVSQSPRYKVAKRGQDVALRCDPISGHVSLFWYQQALGQGPEFLTYFQNEAQLDKSGLPSDRFFAERPEGSVSTLKIQRTQQEDSAVYLCASSFLSPKGDEQFFGPGTRLTVL.